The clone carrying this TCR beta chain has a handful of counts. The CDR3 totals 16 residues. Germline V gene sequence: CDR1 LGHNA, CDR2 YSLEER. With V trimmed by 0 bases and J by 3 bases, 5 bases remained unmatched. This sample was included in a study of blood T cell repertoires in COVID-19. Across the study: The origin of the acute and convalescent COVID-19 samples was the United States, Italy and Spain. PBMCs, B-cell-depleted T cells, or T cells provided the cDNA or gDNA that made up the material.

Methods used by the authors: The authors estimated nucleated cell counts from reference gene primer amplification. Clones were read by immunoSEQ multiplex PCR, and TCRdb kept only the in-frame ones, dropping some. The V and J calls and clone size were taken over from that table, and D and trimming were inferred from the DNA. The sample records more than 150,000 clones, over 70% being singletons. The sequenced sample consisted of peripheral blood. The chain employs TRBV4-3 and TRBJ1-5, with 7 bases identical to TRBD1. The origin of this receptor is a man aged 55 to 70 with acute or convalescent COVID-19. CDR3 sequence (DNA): TGCGCCAGCAGCCAAGATTTCAGGGGGGCCAATCAGCCCCAGCATTTT. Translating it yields CASSQDFRGANQPQHF.